The 26 T cell receptor beta chains below all came from one sample that was sequenced in a study of blood T cell repertoires in COVID-19. The protocol was immunoSEQ multiplex PCR, while the TCRdb copy is restricted to in-frame clones and leaves out a portion. This table holds a few hundred thousand clones, nearly 90% found once. Sample: peripheral blood. The receptor set was obtained from a man aged 50 to 60 with COVID-19, enrolled during active disease.

The gene calls are TRBV30 and TRBJ1-5; possibly TRBD1 for D (6 bases). With 3 bases removed from V and 6 bases from J, the gap between germline ends came to 15 bases. The germline CDR1 and CDR2 sequences are GTSNPN and SVGIG (reference sequence). The CDR3 is made up of 14 amino acids. The CDR3 DNA reads TGTGCCTGGAGGCCCGCGGGGGCGGGTCAGCCCCAGCATTTT. Its protein product is CAWRPAGAGQPQHF.

The gene calls are TRBV27 and TRBJ1-2, with 7 bases lining up with TRBD1. Germline assignment: CDR1 MNHEY and CDR2 SMNVEV (reference sequence). Unmatched junction bases numbered 13, after V lost 9 bases and J lost 3 bases. The CDR3 runs to 15 residues. The CDR3 DNA reads as TGTGCCAGTCAAGGAATCAACAGGGGTGACTATGGCTACACCTTC. This translates into CASQGINRGDYGYTF.

V and J are TRBV18 and TRBJ2-5; 9 positions agree with TRBD1. There are 13 residues in the CDR3. V gave up 6 bases and J gave up 3 bases; unmatched junction bases: 2. Germline-derived CDR1 and CDR2 are KGHSH and LQKENI. The CDR3 coding sequence is TGTGCCAGCTCGGGACAGGGTGAAGAGACCCAGTACTTC. This sequence encodes CASSGQGEETQYF.

The chain recombines TRBV5-1 with TRBJ1-4; TRBD1 matches at 7 bases. The V gene end was trimmed by 3 bases and the J gene end by 0 bases; junction bases not matched to a gene: 5. The germline CDR1 and CDR2 sequences are SGHRS and YFSETQ. The CDR3 spans 16 residues. CDR3 residues: CASSSGGKATNEKLFF. The CDR3, as DNA: TGCGCCAGCAGCTCAGGGGGGAAAGCAACTAATGAAAAACTGTTTTTT.

The chain uses TRBV28 and TRBJ2-7, with D perhaps matching TRBD1 (6 bases). This CDR3 comprises 16 residues. The germline gives CDR1 MDHEN, CDR2 SYDVKM. Trimming took 5 bases from V and 0 from J, leaving 17 bases between them. The CDR3 region has the DNA TGTGCCAGCAGTCCCCCCCTTCAGGGGAACTCCTACGAGCAGTACTTC. As protein: CASSPPLQGNSYEQYF.

The gene calls are TRBV3-1 (or the pseudogene TRBV3-2) and TRBJ2-2; 8 nucleotides line up with TRBD2. CDR1 is LGHDT, CDR2 YNNKEL, per germline (reference sequence). The CDR3 runs to 16 residues. Trimming at V came to 2 bases and at J to 5 bases, leaving 7 bases not matched to a gene. The CDR3 here is CASSQWSGSRTGELFF. The CDR3 DNA sequence: TGTGCCAGCAGCCAATGGAGCGGGAGTCGTACCGGGGAGCTGTTTTTT.

This clone was recorded only once. This chain links TRBV4-3 with TRBJ2-5; 8 nucleotides agree with TRBD2. Losses at the gene ends were 0 bases for V and 6 bases for J; bases not matched to a gene: 15. The CDR3 loop spans 18 amino acids. The V gene's germline CDR1 is LGHNA and CDR2 YSLEER. CDR3 nucleotide sequence: TGCGCCAGCAGCCAAGATCGGGGTTCCGGGGGGGCCCAGCAGACCCAGTACTTC. Protein sequence: CASSQDRGSGGAQQTQYF.

The chain carries TRBV18 and TRBJ2-5; 13 bases line up with TRBD2. The CDR3 extends over 15 amino acids. Trimming cost V 4 bases and J 3 bases; bases outside gene matches: 2. Germline CDR1 and CDR2: KGHSH and LQKENI. CDR3 sequence: CASSLGLAGEETQYF. Written as DNA, the CDR3 is TGTGCCAGCTCACTCGGACTAGCGGGAGAAGAGACCCAGTACTTC.

This clone appeared a single time. V is TRBV3-1 (or the pseudogene TRBV3-2) and J is TRBJ1-2; the D is unclear. V shed 6 bases and J shed 5 bases, with 13 bases lying between them. There are 13 residues in the CDR3. Germline V gives CDR1 LGHDT, CDR2 YNNKEL (reference sequence). CDR3 region: CASSSIAVYGYTF. CDR3 bases: TGTGCCAGCAGTTCCATAGCGGTTTATGGCTACACCTTC.

The chain couples TRBV28 to TRBJ1-1; maybe TRBD1 (6 bases). The CDR3 is made up of 14 amino acids. Germline V CDR1 and CDR2: MDHEN, SYDVKM. V lost 8 bases and J 2 bases, leaving 15 bases between the germline ends. This chain's CDR3 is CASWIPGENTEAFF. The CDR3 DNA sequence: TGTGCCAGCTGGATTCCAGGGGAAAACACTGAAGCTTTCTTT.

In DNA form, the CDR3 reads TGTGCCAGCAGCTTTAGCAGGGATAATTCACCCCTCCACTTT. Its translation: CASSFSRDNSPLHF. This sequence joins TRBV11-2 and TRBJ1-6; D might be TRBD1 (5 bases). Germline CDR1 reads SGHAT; CDR2 reads FQNNGV. V shed 3 bases and J shed 5 bases, with 8 bases lying between them. The CDR3 extends over 14 amino acids.

This chain connects TRBV2 to TRBJ2-5; TRBD1 might be the D (6 bases). CDR1 and CDR2 from the germline V gene are SNHLY and FYNNEI. The length of the CDR3 is 14 residues. Between the trimmed V and J ends, which lost 7 bases and 1 base, there was a span of 13 bases. The chain's CDR3 is CASNVGTPQETQYF. The CDR3 nucleotides read TGTGCCAGCAATGTGGGGACACCCCAAGAGACCCAGTACTTC.

A remark on this clone: Distinct nucleotide sequences in the sample also encode this CDR3. The gene calls are TRBV5-6 and TRBJ2-6, with D maybe TRBD1 (6 bases). The V end was cut by 0 bases, the J end by 3 bases, with 10 bases between. The germline gives CDR1 SGHDT, CDR2 YYEEEE. CDR3 size: 16 residues. The CDR3 reads CASSLEGGGGANVLTF. CDR3 nucleotides: TGTGCCAGCAGCTTGGAAGGGGGTGGTGGGGCCAACGTCCTGACTTTC.

This clone was recorded once. This chain uses TRBV7-3 with TRBJ2-1; a possible D gene is TRBD1 (7 bases). Germline V gene data show CDR1 as SGHTA and CDR2 as FQGTGA. Between the trimmed V and J ends, which lost 1 base and 5 bases, there was a span of 24 bases. This CDR3 has 19 amino acids. The CDR3 nucleotides are TGTGCCAGCAGCTTAAGGAGGCCACAAGCAGGGGGGCGGAACAATGAGCAGTTCTTC. Translated, it gives CASSLRRPQAGGRNNEQFF. The full variable domain, completed using reference TRBV7-3 and TRBJ2-1, is GAGVSQTPSNKVTEKGKYVELRCDPISGHTALYWYRQSLGQGPEFLIYFQGTGAADDSGLPNDRFFAVRPEGSVSTLKIQRTERGDSAVYLCASSLRRPQAGGRNNEQFFGPGTRLTVL.

This chain uses TRBV30 with TRBJ2-2; the match to TRBD1 covers 7 bases. The trim removed 5 bases at V and 2 bases at J, leaving 8 bases unmatched. Germline V gene data show CDR1 as GTSNPN and CDR2 as SVGIG (reference sequence). This CDR3 is 15 amino acids long. The CDR3 DNA sequence: TGTGCCTGGGCTTACAGGGGCGGCAACACCGGGGAGCTGTTTTTT. Encoded protein: CAWAYRGGNTGELFF.

CDR3 nucleotide sequence: TGTGCCAGCAGCTCCAGTGTAATGGGCTACACCTTC. This translates into CASSSSVMGYTF. V and J are TRBV7-3 and TRBJ1-2; D gene unclear. The V gene lost 4 bases and the J gene lost 8 bases, with 11 bases spanning the gap. Per the germline V gene, CDR1 is SGHTA and CDR2 is FQGTGA. The CDR3 consists of 12 residues. The full variable domain, its missing parts supplied by reference TRBV7-3 and TRBJ1-2, is GAGVSQTPSNKVTEKGKYVELRCDPISGHTALYWYRQSLGQGPEFLIYFQGTGAADDSGLPNDRFFAVRPEGSVSTLKIQRTERGDSAVYLCASSSSVMGYTFGSGTRLTVV.

V usage is TRBV24-1 and J usage is TRBJ2-2; D is possibly TRBD1 (5 bases). The ends were cut back, 7 bases at V and 4 bases at J, with 9 bases in the middle. This CDR3 comprises 13 residues. Germline V gene data show CDR1 as KGHDR and CDR2 as SFDVKD. In DNA, the CDR3 is TGTGCCACCAGCAGGGATGGCACCGGGGAGCTGTTTTTT. Its protein product is CATSRDGTGELFF.

This clone has a single count. Here the CDR3 DNA reads TGCAGCGTTAGCCGCCTAGCGGACCGCTCCTACAATGAGCAGTTCTTC. Translated, it gives CSVSRLADRSYNEQFF. This chain uses TRBV29-1 with TRBJ2-1, with 7 bases lining up with TRBD2. The CDR3 sequence is 16 residues long. Germline V gene sequence: CDR1 SQVTM, CDR2 ANQGSEA. After removal of 5 bases from V and 0 bases from J, the junction contained 10 bases not matched to a gene.

This clone was seen just once. This chain links TRBV29-1 with TRBJ2-1, with a weak D call TRBD2 (6 bases). This CDR3 comprises 14 residues. From germline, CDR1 is SQVTM and CDR2 ANQGSEA. V lost 4 bases and J 1 base, leaving 11 bases between the germline ends. DNA for the CDR3: TGCAGCGTTGGGTCCCGGGGGTCCTACAATGAGCAGTTCTTC. It encodes CSVGSRGSYNEQFF.

This clone was detected only a few times. The chain has TRBV5-1 and TRBJ2-7; 8 bases agree with TRBD2. This CDR3 has 14 residues. V trimming: 7 bases; J trimming: 4 bases; junction bases outside the gene matches: 10. CDR1 is SGHRS, CDR2 YFSETQ, per germline. The CDR3 region is CASQRAGGSYEQYF. Written as DNA, the CDR3 is TGCGCCAGCCAGAGGGCGGGGGGATCGTACGAGCAGTACTTC.

This rearrangement joins TRBV6-5 to TRBJ1-6; possibly TRBD1 for D (6 bases). CDR1 and CDR2 (germline): MNHEY, SVGAGI. Trimming removed 6 bases from V and 7 bases from J, with 13 bases in between. The CDR3 length is 14 residues. CDR3 in amino acids: CASRNGGQNSPLHF. In nucleotides, the CDR3 is TGTGCCAGCAGAAACGGGGGGCAGAATTCACCCCTCCACTTT.

The chain joins TRBV7-9 to TRBJ1-2; TRBD1 matches at 8 bases. Per the germline V gene, CDR1 is SEHNR and CDR2 is FQNEAQ (reference sequence). V was clipped by 3 bases and J by 6 bases; unmatched bases: 15. This CDR3 comprises 17 residues. CDR3 loop: CASSFSMGAGGFDGYTF. CDR3 nucleotides: TGTGCCAGCAGCTTTTCAATGGGAGCAGGGGGCTTCGATGGCTACACCTTC.

V and J are TRBV7-2 and TRBJ1-2; 10 bases agree with TRBD1. The CDR3 spans 16 residues. J was trimmed by 0 bases and V by 3 bases; bases with no gene match: 4. The germline CDR1 and CDR2 sequences are SGHTA and FQGNSA. The CDR3 protein is CASSLDRGITNYGYTF. For the CDR3, the DNA is TGTGCCAGCAGCTTGGACAGGGGGATCACTAACTATGGCTACACCTTC.

The sample holds one count of this clone. This chain uses TRBV5-1 with TRBJ1-2; D might be TRBD1 (6 bases). V lost 7 bases and J lost 5, with 18 bases in between. Germline loops: CDR1 SGHRS, CDR2 YFSETQ. This CDR3 region has 14 residues. The CDR3 loop is CASRELVQGYGYTF. As DNA, the CDR3 is TGCGCCAGCCGCGAACTTGTCCAGGGGTATGGCTACACCTTC.

This chain links TRBV6-5 with TRBJ2-7; D uncertain. CDR1 and CDR2 from the germline V gene are MNHEY and SVGAGI. V was shortened by 5 bases and J by 1 base, with 9 bases between the two germline ends. The CDR3 has 13 amino acids. CDR3 sequence (DNA): TGTGCCAGCAGTCCGACTCCGTCCTACGAGCAGTACTTC. Protein: CASSPTPSYEQYF.

The J gene is TRBJ2-3, the V gene TRBV9, with D perhaps matching TRBD2 (5 bases). Germline CDR1 reads SGDLS; CDR2 reads YYNGEE. This CDR3 is 14 amino acids long. Trimming cost V 0 bases and J 6 bases, with 11 bases left between them. CDR3 in amino acids: CASSVVGESDTQYF. The CDR3 DNA reads TGTGCCAGCAGCGTAGTCGGGGAATCGGATACGCAGTATTTT.